The next 21 T cell receptor beta chains were all read from a single sample in a study of cytotoxic CD8 clonotypes in ibrutinib-treated CLL. Generated by immunoSEQ multiplex PCR, the TCRdb table keeps only in-frame clones and is missing some. The table has some 61,000 clones, about two thirds seen once. Here the sequenced sample was PBMCs, taken after 12 months of ibrutinib treatment. Every receptor here comes from a human donor with chronic lymphocytic leukemia.

A few counts support this clone. The chain combines TRBV6-5 with TRBJ1-1, with TRBD1 as a possible D gene (6 bases). The CDR3 spans 13 residues. The germline V gene encodes CDR1 MNHEY and CDR2 SVGAGI. Trimming cost V 6 bases and J 1 base, with 9 bases left between them. CDR3 sequence reads: CASRQGQNTEAFF. CDR3 DNA sequence: TGTGCCAGCAGACAGGGCCAGAACACTGAAGCTTTCTTT.

This chain connects TRBV11-2 to TRBJ1-1; D is uncertain. The V end was cut by 5 bases, the J end by 8 bases, with 21 bases between. This CDR3 comprises 15 residues. Per the germline V gene, CDR1 is SGHAT and CDR2 is FQNNGV. The CDR3 sequence is CASSERSLYTSEAFF. CDR3 DNA: TGTGCCAGCAGCGAACGTTCACTTTATACGTCCGAAGCTTTCTTT.

The rearrangement uses TRBV7-9 and TRBJ2-3; 7 nucleotides match TRBD1. This CDR3 has 15 amino acids. CDR1 is SEHNR and CDR2 is FQNEAQ in the germline V gene (reference sequence). The ends lost 0 bases at V and 3 bases at J; junction bases unmatched: 3. The CDR3 bases are TGTGCCAGCAGCTTAGCAGGGGGCTATACAGATACGCAGTATTTT. Protein product: CASSLAGGYTDTQYF.

The chain combines TRBV28 with TRBJ2-6; TRBD1 matches 8 bases. CDR1 and CDR2 (germline): MDHEN, SYDVKM. The ends lost 4 bases at V and 0 bases at J; junction bases unmatched: 14. The CDR3 runs to 20 residues. This CDR3 reads CASSSNYLDRESSGANVLTF. CDR3 bases: TGTGCCAGCAGTTCTAACTACTTGGACAGGGAGAGCTCTGGGGCCAACGTCCTGACTTTC.

This CDR3 reads CASRPFGTNTEAFF. Here the CDR3 DNA reads TGTGCCAGCAGGCCTTTCGGCACGAACACTGAAGCTTTCTTT. This chain uses TRBV6-5 with TRBJ1-1; no clear D gene. This CDR3 has 14 residues. Germline CDR1 reads MNHEY; CDR2 reads SVGAGI. Trimming pared 6 bases from V and 1 base from J, leaving 12 bases between.

V is TRBV10-3 and J is TRBJ2-7; 11 bases map to TRBD1. The CDR3 sequence is 15 residues long. The trim removed 5 bases at V and 5 bases at J, leaving 8 bases unmatched. CDR1 and CDR2 from the germline V gene are ENHRY and SYGVKD. CDR3 protein: CAISKQDRGLDEQYF. CDR3 nucleotide sequence: TGTGCCATCAGTAAACAGGACAGGGGGCTGGACGAGCAGTACTTC.

This clone was counted once. The gene calls are TRBV4-1 and TRBJ2-6, with D possibly called TRBD1 or TRBD2 (7 bases each). The V gene's germline CDR1 is MGHRA and CDR2 YSYEKL. The CDR3 is 20 amino acids. Trimming stripped 2 bases from V and 1 base from J, with 21 bases between. CDR3 DNA: TGCGCCAGCAGCCAAAGGGGGAGGGGACAGAGTCGGTCTGGGGCCAACGTCCTGACTTTC. Translating it yields CASSQRGRGQSRSGANVLTF.

This clone has a handful of counts. The chain is built from TRBV7-9 and TRBJ1-1; 8 bases map to TRBD1. Germline loops: CDR1 SEHNR, CDR2 FQNEAQ (reference sequence). This CDR3 region has 14 residues. V gave up 4 bases and J gave up 1 base; unmatched junction bases: 2. DNA of the CDR3: TGTGCCAGCAGCTCGGGACAGGAGAACACTGAAGCTTTCTTT. Protein: CASSSGQENTEAFF.

The chain recombines TRBV5-3 with TRBJ2-1; TRBD2 aligns across 12 bases. TRBV5-3 is annotated as an ORF whose role is uncertain. With V trimmed by 3 bases and J by 9 bases, 13 bases remained unmatched. There are 17 residues in the CDR3. The chain's CDR3 is CARSSTVTSGGRGEQFF. In DNA form, the CDR3 reads TGTGCCAGAAGCTCGACCGTGACTAGCGGGGGCCGGGGTGAGCAGTTCTTC.

The V gene is TRBV27, the J gene TRBJ1-6; possible D gene TRBD1, 6 bases. Germline assignment: CDR1 MNHEY and CDR2 SMNVEV (reference sequence). Trimming removed 3 bases from V and 5 bases from J, with 23 bases in between. CDR3 length equals 19 residues. This CDR3 reads CASSLQGKLVGVNNSPLHF. CDR3 DNA sequence: TGTGCCAGCAGTTTGCAGGGGAAGTTGGTCGGGGTTAATAATTCACCCCTCCACTTT.

This clone has just a few counts. The chain links TRBV25-1 to TRBJ1-6; 8 nucleotides align to TRBD1. This CDR3 spans 13 amino acids. Germline assignment: CDR1 MGHDK and CDR2 SYGVNS. With 5 bases clipped from V and 8 bases from J, the junction kept 2 bases outside the gene matches. CDR3 in DNA: TGTGCCAGCAGTCAGGGACAGGATTCACCCCTCCACTTT. This translates into CASSQGQDSPLHF.

The chain carries TRBV2 and TRBJ1-5; the D gene is possibly TRBD1 (6 bases). The CDR3 runs to 14 residues. From germline, CDR1 is SNHLY and CDR2 FYNNEI. V was clipped by 8 bases and J by 3 bases, with 14 bases between them. The CDR3 nucleotides are TGTGCCAGCCCCCAAGGGGGAGACAATCAGCCCCAGCATTTT. This gives the protein CASPQGGDNQPQHF.

This chain uses TRBV5-1 with TRBJ2-1; perhaps D is TRBD1 or TRBD2 (6 bases each). The CDR3 spans 16 residues. Trimming stripped 3 bases from V and 5 bases from J, with 18 bases between. Germline CDR1 reads SGHRS; CDR2 reads YFSETQ. The CDR3 bases are TGCGCCAGCAGCTATAGTAGAGGGGGGAGTAACAATGAGCAGTTCTTC. Amino acid sequence: CASSYSRGGSNNEQFF.

The chain links TRBV7-2 to TRBJ2-7; D gene ambiguous. CDR3 size: 14 residues. Germline CDR1 SGHTA, CDR2 FQGNSA. The V end lost 5 bases, the J end lost 0 bases, and 11 bases lay between the germline ends. CDR3 coding DNA: TGTGCCAGCAGCCCCCGGGCGGTCTCCTACGAGCAGTACTTC. Residues: CASSPRAVSYEQYF.

CDR3: CSVKSSGGAIYEQYF. The CDR3 DNA is TGCAGCGTTAAATCCAGCGGGGGGGCTATCTACGAGCAGTACTTC. The J gene is TRBJ2-7, the V gene TRBV29-1; 10 positions match TRBD2. With V trimmed by 5 bases and J by 3 bases, 10 bases remained unmatched. This CDR3 contains 15 residues. Per germline, CDR1 SQVTM and CDR2 ANQGSEA.

V gene TRBV27 combines with J gene TRBJ1-2, with TRBD1 identical over 7 bases. Germline V gene sequence: CDR1 MNHEY, CDR2 SMNVEV (reference sequence). V trimming: 5 bases; J trimming: 5 bases; junction bases outside the gene matches: 8. The CDR3 covers 14 residues. CDR3: CASSLNRGSYGYTF. The CDR3 DNA sequence: TGTGCCAGCAGTCTAAACAGGGGATCTTATGGCTACACCTTC.

CDR3 bases: TGTGCCAGCAGCTCCGGGACTAGCGGGGTCCAAGAGACCCAGTACTTC. Translating it yields CASSSGTSGVQETQYF. The chain combines TRBV7-9 with TRBJ2-5; 13 bases align to TRBD2. The CDR3 spans 16 residues. Germline V gene sequence: CDR1 SEHNR, CDR2 FQNEAQ (reference sequence). V shed 4 bases and J 1 base; nucleotides not matched to a gene: 3.

The J gene is TRBJ2-2, the V gene TRBV4-3, with TRBD2 matching over 7 bases. The CDR3 length is 16 residues. Looked up from germline, CDR1 is LGHNA and CDR2 is YSLEER. The ends lost 3 bases at V and 0 bases at J; junction bases unmatched: 4. CDR3 sequence (DNA): TGCGCCAGCAGCCAGGGGGGGACGACGAACACCGGGGAGCTGTTTTTT. Translating gives CASSQGGTTNTGELFF.

This chain's CDR3 is CASSVLGRNTEAFF. The CDR3 nucleotides are TGTGCCAGCAGCGTGTTAGGTAGGAACACTGAAGCTTTCTTT. The chain carries TRBV2 and TRBJ1-1; D is undetermined. The CDR3 covers 14 residues. Germline values: CDR1 SNHLY, CDR2 FYNNEI. V shed 6 bases and J shed 1 base, with 12 bases lying between them.

This rearrangement joins TRBV18 to TRBJ1-5; TRBD1 aligns across 8 bases. Germline V gene data show CDR1 as KGHSH and CDR2 as LQKENI. This CDR3 region has 15 residues. Unmatched junction bases numbered 5, after V lost 5 bases and J lost 2 bases. CDR3 in amino acids: CASSLTGVGNQPQHF. As DNA, the CDR3 is TGTGCCAGCTCATTGACAGGGGTAGGCAATCAGCCCCAGCATTTT.

The chain is built from TRBV10-3 and TRBJ2-1, with D possibly TRBD2 on 6 matching bases. This CDR3 region has 14 residues. CDR1 and CDR2 (germline): ENHRY, SYGVKD. V was shortened by 3 bases and J by 4 bases, with 10 bases between the two germline ends. The CDR3 DNA reads TGTGCCATCAGTGAATTTGGGACTTACAATGAGCAGTTCTTC. Translating it yields CAISEFGTYNEQFF.